Below, one T cell receptor (beta chain) is given with its context. The antigen is undetermined. CDR3 length equals 15 residues. Unmatched junction bases numbered 4, after V lost 0 bases and J lost 2 bases. The germline CDR1 and CDR2 sequences are MNHNS and SASEGT. The sample is drawn from a study of lymphopenia after photon versus proton radiotherapy. Whole-study findings and limits: Survival link was tested only in deceased patients; proton benefit remains a possibility. Proton therapy kept repertoires fairly stable, unlike photons, which gained effector/memory cells. In patients who died, overall survival fell as post-nadir TCR diversity dropped more.

Produced via immunoSEQ multiplex PCR; TCRdb's table is partial and in-frame only. Of 75,000 or so clones in the sample, 83% were seen once. Sequenced material: peripheral blood, taken from a patient treated with proton-based radiotherapy. This clonotype was sampled from a man in his 60s with pancreatic cancer. The chain carries TRBV6-1 and TRBJ2-7; 7 bases line up with TRBD1. The CDR3 nucleotides are TGTGCCAGCAGTGAAGCCCTGACAGGGCCCTACGAGCAGTACTTC. It codes for CASSEALTGPYEQYF.